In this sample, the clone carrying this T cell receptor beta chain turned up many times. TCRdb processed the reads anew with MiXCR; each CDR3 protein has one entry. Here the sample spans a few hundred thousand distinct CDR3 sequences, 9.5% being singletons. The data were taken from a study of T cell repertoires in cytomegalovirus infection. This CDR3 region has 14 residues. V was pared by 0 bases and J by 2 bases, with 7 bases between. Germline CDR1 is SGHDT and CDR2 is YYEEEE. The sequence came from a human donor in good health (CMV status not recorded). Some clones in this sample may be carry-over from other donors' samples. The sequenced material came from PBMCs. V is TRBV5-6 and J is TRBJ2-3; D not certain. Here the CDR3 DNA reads TGTGCCAGCAGCTTGGCAAGCTACACAGATACGCAGTATTTT. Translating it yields CASSLASYTDTQYF.